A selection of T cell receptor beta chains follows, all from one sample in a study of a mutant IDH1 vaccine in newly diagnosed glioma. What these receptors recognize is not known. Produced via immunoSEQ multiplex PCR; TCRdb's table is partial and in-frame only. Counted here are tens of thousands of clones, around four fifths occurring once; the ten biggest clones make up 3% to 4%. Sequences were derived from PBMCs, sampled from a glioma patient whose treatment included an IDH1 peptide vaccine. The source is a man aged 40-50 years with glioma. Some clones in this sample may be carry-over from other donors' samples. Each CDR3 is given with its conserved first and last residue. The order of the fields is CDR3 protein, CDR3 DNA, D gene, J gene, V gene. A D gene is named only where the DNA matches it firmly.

CASSYGSGSFNSPLHF,TGTGCCAGCAGTTACGGTTCAGGGTCATTTAATTCACCCCTCCACTTT,.,TRBJ1-6,TRBV6-5
CASSSYGTSGAYEQYF,TGTGCCAGCAGCTCATACGGGACTAGCGGGGCCTACGAGCAGTACTTC,TRBD2,TRBJ2-7,TRBV7-9
CASSVRGGTEAFF,TGTGCCAGCAGCGTAAGGGGGGGAACTGAAGCTTTCTTT,.,TRBJ1-1,TRBV11-3
CASSLGLSGGRGTDTQYF,TGTGCCAGCAGCTTAGGCTTGAGCGGGGGGCGGGGCACAGATACGCAGTATTTT,TRBD2,TRBJ2-3,TRBV7-2
CASSLYLGPEGSHGYTF,TGCGCCAGCAGCCTTTACCTGGGACCAGAAGGGTCTCACGGCTACACCTTC,.,TRBJ1-2,TRBV4-1
CASSQEVRNYGYTF,TGCGCCAGCAGCCAAGAAGTCAGAAACTATGGCTACACCTTC,.,TRBJ1-2,TRBV4-3
CAWSVGGGTGPEAFF,TGTGCCTGGAGTGTAGGTGGCGGGACAGGTCCTGAAGCTTTCTTT,TRBD1,TRBJ1-1,TRBV30
CASSPSGTGELFF,TGCGCCAGCAGCCCTTCAGGCACCGGGGAGCTGTTTTTT,.,TRBJ2-2,TRBV4-1
CAISNGGIGTSGGSYNEQFF,TGTGCCATCAGCAATGGGGGGATAGGGACTAGCGGGGGCTCCTACAATGAGCAGTTCTTC,TRBD2,TRBJ2-1,TRBV10-3
CASSQDWGNYGYTF,TGTGCCAGCAGCCAAGATTGGGGGAACTATGGCTACACCTTC,.,TRBJ1-2,TRBV14